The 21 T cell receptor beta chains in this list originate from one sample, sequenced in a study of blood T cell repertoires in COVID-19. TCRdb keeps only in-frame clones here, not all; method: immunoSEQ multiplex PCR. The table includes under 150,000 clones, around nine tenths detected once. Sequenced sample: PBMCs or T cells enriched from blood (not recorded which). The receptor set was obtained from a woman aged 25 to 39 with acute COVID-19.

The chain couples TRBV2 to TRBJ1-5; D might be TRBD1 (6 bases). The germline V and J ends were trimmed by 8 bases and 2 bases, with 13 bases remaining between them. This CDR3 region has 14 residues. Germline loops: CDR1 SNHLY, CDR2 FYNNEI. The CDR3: CASLQGYGNQPQHF. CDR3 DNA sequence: TGTGCCAGCCTACAGGGCTACGGCAATCAGCCCCAGCATTTT.

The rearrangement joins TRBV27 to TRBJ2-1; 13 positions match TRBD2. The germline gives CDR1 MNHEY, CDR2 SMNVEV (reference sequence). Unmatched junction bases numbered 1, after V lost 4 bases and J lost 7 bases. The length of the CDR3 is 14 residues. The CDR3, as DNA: TGTGCCAGCAGTTGGACTAGCGGGAGAAATGAGCAGTTCTTC. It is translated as CASSWTSGRNEQFF.

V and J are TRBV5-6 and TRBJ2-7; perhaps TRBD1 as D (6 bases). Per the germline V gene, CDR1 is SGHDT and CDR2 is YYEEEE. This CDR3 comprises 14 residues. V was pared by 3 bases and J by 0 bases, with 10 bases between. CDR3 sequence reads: CASSSQGISYEQYF. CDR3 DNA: TGTGCCAGCAGCTCACAGGGTATCTCCTACGAGCAGTACTTC.

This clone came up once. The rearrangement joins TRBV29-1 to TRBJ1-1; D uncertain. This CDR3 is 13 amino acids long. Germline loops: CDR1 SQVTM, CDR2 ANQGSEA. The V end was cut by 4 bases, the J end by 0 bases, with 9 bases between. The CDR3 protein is CSVAEVMNTEAFF. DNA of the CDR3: TGCAGCGTTGCGGAGGTCATGAACACTGAAGCTTTCTTT.

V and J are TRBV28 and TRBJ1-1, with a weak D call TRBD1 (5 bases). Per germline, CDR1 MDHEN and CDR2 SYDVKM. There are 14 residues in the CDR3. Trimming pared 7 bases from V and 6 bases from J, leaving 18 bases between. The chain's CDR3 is CASKQWQGWAEAFF. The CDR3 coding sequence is TGTGCCAGCAAACAATGGCAGGGTTGGGCTGAAGCTTTCTTT.

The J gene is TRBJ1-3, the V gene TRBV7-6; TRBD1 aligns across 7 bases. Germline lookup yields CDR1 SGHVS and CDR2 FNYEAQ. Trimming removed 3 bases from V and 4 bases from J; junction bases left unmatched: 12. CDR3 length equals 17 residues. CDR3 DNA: TGTGCCAGCAGCTTGATACTGCCCGGGACAGTGGGAAACACCATATATTTT. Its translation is CASSLILPGTVGNTIYF.

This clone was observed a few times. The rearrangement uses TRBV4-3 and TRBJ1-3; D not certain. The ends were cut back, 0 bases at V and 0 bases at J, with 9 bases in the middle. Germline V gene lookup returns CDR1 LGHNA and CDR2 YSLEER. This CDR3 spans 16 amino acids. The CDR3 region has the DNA TGCGCCAGCAGCCAAGATCTTGAGATCTCTGGAAACACCATATATTTT. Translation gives CASSQDLEISGNTIYF.

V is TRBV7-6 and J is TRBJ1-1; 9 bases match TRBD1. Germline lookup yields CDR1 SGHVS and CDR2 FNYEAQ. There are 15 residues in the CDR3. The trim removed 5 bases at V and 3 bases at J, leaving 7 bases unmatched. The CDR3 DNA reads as TGTGCCAGCAGCCAATCCGGGACAGGGTACACTGAAGCTTTCTTT. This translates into CASSQSGTGYTEAFF.

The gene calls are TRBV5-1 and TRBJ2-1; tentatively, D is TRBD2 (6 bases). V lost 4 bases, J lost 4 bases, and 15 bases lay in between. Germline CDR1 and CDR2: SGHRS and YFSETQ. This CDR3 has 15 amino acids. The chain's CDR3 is CASSREAGSYNEQFF. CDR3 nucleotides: TGCGCCAGCAGCCGTGAGGCGGGGTCTTACAATGAGCAGTTCTTC.

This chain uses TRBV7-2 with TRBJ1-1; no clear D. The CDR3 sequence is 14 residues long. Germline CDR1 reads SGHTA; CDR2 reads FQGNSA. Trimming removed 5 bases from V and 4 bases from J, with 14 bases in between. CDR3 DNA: TGTGCCAGCAGCCCAACAGTTAAAGGCACTGAAGCTTTCTTT. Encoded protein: CASSPTVKGTEAFF.

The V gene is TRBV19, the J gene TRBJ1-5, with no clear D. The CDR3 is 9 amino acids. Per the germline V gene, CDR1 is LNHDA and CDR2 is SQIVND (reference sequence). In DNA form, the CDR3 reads TGTGTCGTGTCGCAGCCCCAGCATTTT. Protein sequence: CVVSQPQHF.

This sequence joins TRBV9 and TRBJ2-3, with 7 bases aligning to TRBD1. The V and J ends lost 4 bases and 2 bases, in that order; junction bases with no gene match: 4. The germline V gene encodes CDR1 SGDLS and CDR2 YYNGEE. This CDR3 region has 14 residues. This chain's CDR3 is CASSWDSNTDTQYF. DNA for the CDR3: TGTGCCAGCAGCTGGGACAGCAACACAGATACGCAGTATTTT.

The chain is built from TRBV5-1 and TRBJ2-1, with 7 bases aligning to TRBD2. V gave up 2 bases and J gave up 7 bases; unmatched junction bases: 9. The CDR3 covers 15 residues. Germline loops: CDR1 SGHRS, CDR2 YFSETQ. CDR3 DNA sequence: TGCGCCAGCAGCTTTTTCGAGCGGGAAGGGAATGAGCAGTTCTTC. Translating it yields CASSFFEREGNEQFF.

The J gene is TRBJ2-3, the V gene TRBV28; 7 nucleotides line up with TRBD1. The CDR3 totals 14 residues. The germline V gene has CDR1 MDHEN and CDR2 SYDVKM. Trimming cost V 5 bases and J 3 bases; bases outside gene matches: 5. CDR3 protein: CASSIQQGTDTQYF. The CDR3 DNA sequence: TGTGCCAGCAGTATCCAACAGGGGACAGATACGCAGTATTTT.

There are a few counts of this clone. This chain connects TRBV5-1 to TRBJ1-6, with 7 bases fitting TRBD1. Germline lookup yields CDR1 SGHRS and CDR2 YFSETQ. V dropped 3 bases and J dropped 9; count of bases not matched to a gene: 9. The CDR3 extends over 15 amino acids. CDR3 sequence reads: CASSSQGIIASPLHF. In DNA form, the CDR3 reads TGCGCCAGCAGCTCACAGGGGATAATAGCTTCACCCCTCCACTTT.

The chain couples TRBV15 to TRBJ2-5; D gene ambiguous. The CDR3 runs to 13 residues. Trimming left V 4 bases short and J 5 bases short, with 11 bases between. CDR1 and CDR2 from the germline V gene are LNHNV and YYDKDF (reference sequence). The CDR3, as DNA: TGTGCCACCAGCAAGGAGAATGGCGAGACCCAGTACTTC. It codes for CATSKENGETQYF.

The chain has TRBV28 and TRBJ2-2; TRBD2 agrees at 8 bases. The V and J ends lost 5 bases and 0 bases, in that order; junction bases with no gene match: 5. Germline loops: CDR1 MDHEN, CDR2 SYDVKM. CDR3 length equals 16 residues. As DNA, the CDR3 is TGTGCCAGCAGTGTCACTAGCGGAACGAACACCGGGGAGCTGTTTTTT. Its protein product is CASSVTSGTNTGELFF.

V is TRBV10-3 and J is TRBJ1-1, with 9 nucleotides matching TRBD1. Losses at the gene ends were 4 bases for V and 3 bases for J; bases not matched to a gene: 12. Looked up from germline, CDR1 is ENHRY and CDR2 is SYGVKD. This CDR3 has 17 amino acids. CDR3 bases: TGTGCCATCAGTGCCAGGGACTCGGGACAGGGCGACACTGAAGCTTTCTTT. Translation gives CAISARDSGQGDTEAFF.

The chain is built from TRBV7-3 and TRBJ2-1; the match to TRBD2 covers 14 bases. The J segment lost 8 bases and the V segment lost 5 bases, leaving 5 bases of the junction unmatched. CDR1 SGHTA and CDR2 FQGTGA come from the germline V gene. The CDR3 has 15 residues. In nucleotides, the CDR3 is TGTGCCAGCAGCGGGACTAGCGGGAGAAGTTATGAGCAGTTCTTC. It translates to CASSGTSGRSYEQFF.

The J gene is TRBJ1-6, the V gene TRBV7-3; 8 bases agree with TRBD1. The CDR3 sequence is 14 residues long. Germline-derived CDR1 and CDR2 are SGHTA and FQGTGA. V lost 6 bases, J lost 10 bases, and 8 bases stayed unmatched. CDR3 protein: CASSQGQGGSPLHF. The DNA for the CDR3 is TGTGCCAGCAGTCAAGGACAGGGTGGATCACCCCTCCACTTT.

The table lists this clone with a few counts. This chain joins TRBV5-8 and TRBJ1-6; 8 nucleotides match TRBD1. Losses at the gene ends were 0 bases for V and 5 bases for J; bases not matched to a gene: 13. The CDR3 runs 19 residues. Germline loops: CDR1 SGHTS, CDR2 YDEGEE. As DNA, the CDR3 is TGTGCCAGCAGCTTGGGGGTCGTGACAGGGGATCTGGATAATTCACCCCTCCACTTT. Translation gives CASSLGVVTGDLDNSPLHF.